This entry concerns a single TCR beta chain. As yet, its antigen is unknown. The data were obtained in a study of cytomegalovirus exposure and HLA in healthy donors. The study's findings and limits: In a later analysis, donors in an Asian-associated ancestry cluster reportedly had fewer N-insertions in productive TCRs than the cohort mean. An assumption of roughly uniform sequencing depth across donors underlay the presence/absence analyses. It is likely that the observed cluster of highly shared sequence variants was a sequencing artifact.

60 Vbeta and 13 Jbeta primers were used in PCR. The assay was immunoSEQ multiplex PCR, and TCRdb's table has in-frame clones only and misses some. Among approximately 110,000 clones listed, 65% to 85% were seen once. The CDR3 runs 15 residues. V shed 0 bases, J shed 7 bases, and the junction held 8 bases outside the gene matches. Germline CDR1 MDHEN, CDR2 SYDVKM. This TCR derives from a man aged 45 to 65 in good health and CMV-seronegative. V is TRBV28 and J is TRBJ2-5, with TRBD1 matching over 7 bases. Specimen: PBMCs. The DNA of the CDR3 is TGTGCCAGCAGTTTATGGACAGGGCTTACGGTGACCCAGTACTTC. Encoded protein: CASSLWTGLTVTQYF.